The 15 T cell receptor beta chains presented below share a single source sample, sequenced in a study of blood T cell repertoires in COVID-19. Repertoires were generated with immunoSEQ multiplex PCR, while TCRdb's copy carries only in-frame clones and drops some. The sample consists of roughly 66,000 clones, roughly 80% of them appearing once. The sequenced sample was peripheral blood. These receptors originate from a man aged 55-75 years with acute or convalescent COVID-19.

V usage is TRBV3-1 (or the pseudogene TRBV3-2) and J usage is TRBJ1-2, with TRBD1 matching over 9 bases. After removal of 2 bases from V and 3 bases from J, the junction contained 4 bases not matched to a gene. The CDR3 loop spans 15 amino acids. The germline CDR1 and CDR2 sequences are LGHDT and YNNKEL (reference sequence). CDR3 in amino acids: CASSQNDRGYYGYTF. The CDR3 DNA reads TGTGCCAGCAGCCAAAATGACAGGGGGTACTATGGCTACACCTTC.

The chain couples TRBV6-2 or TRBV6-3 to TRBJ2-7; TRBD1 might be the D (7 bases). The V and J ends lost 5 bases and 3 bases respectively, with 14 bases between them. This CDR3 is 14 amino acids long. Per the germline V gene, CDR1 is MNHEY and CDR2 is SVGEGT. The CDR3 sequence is CASSIQGGGYEQYF. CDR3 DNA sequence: TGTGCCAGCAGTATCCAGGGGGGCGGCTACGAGCAGTACTTC.

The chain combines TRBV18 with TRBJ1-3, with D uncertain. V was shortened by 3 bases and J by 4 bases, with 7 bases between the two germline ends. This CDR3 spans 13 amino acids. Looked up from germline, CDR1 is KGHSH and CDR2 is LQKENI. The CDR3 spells CASSPQVGNTIYF. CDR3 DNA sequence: TGTGCCAGCTCACCCCAGGTGGGAAACACCATATATTTT.

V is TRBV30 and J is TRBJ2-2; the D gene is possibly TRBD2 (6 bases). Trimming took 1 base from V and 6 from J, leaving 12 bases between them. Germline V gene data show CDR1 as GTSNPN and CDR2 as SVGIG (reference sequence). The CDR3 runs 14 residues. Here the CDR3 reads CAWSGGDEAGELFF. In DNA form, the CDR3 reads TGTGCCTGGAGTGGCGGGGATGAGGCCGGGGAGCTGTTTTTT.

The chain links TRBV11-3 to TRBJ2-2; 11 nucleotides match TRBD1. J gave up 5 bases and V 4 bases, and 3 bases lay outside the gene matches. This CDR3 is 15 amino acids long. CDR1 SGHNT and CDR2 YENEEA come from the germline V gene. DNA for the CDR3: TGTGCCAGCAGCTGGACAGGGGGCATGACCGGGGAGCTGTTTTTT. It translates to CASSWTGGMTGELFF.

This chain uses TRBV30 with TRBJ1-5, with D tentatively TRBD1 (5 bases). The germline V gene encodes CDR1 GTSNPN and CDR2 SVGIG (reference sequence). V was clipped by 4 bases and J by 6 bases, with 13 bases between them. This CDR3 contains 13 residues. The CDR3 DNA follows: TGTGCCTGGAAAGGGGCGCCGGGTCAGCCCCAGCATTTT. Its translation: CAWKGAPGQPQHF. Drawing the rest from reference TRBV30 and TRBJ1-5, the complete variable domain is SQTIHQWPATLVQPVGSPLSLECTVEGTSNPNLYWYRQAAGRGLQLLFYSVGIGQISSEVPQNLSASRPQDRQFILSSKKLLLSDSGFYLCAWKGAPGQPQHFGDGTRLSIL.

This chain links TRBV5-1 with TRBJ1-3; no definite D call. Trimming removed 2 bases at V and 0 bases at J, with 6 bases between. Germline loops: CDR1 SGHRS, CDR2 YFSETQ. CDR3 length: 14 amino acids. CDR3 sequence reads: CASSFGDSGNTIYF. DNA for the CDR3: TGCGCCAGCAGCTTCGGGGACTCTGGAAACACCATATATTTT.

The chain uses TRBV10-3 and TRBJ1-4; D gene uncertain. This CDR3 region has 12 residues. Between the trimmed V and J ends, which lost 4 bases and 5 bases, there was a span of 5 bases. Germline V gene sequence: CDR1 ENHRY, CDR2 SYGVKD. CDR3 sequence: CAISAGNEKLFF. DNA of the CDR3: TGTGCCATCAGTGCCGGGAATGAAAAACTGTTTTTT.

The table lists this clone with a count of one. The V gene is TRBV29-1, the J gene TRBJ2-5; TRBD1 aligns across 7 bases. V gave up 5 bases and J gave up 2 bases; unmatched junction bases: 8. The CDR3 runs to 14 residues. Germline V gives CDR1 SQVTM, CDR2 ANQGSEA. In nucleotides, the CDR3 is TGCAGCGTTTACCTGACAGGGAATCAAGAGACCCAGTACTTC. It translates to CSVYLTGNQETQYF. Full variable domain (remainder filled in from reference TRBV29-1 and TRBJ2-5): SAVISQKPSRDICQRGTSLTIQCQVDSQVTMMFWYRQQPGQSLTLIATANQGSEATYESGFVIDKFPISRPNLTFSTLTVSNMSPEDSSIYLCSVYLTGNQETQYFGPGTRLLVL.

The DNA of the CDR3 is TGCGCCAGCAGCACGGACAGGGGGCACGAGCAGTACGTC. Translation gives CASSTDRGHEQYV. The rearrangement uses TRBV5-1 and TRBJ2-7; TRBD1 agrees at 11 bases. V was clipped by 4 bases and J by 5 bases; unmatched bases: 2. The CDR3 sequence is 13 residues long. Germline CDR1 reads SGHRS; CDR2 reads YFSETQ.

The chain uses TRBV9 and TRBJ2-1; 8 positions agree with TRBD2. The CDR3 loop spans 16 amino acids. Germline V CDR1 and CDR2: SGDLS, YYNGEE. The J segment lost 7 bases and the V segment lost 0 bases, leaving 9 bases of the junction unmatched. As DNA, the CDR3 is TGTGCCAGCAGCGTAGGAGGACTAGCCTTTGCGAATGAGCAGTTCTTC. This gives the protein CASSVGGLAFANEQFF.

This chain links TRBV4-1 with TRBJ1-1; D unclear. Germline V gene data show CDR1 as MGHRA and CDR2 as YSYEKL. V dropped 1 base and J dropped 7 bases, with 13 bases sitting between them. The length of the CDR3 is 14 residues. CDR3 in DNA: TGCGCCAGCAGCCAAGCTCGGGGTGGGCTTGAAGCTTTCTTT. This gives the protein CASSQARGGLEAFF.

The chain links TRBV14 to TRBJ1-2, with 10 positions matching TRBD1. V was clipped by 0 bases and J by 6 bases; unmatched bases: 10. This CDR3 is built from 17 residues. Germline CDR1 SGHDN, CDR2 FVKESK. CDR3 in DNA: TGTGCCAGCAGCCAAGATGACCGGGGACAGGGGACCAATGGCTACACCTTC. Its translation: CASSQDDRGQGTNGYTF.

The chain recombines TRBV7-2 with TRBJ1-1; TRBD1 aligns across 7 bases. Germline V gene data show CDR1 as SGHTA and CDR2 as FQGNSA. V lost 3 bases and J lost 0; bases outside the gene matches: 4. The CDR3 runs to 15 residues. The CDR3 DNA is TGTGCCAGCAGCTTTACAGGGGTTGTGAACACTGAAGCTTTCTTT. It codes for CASSFTGVVNTEAFF.

The CDR3: CASSFVGTGSQETQYF. The CDR3 DNA is TGTGCCAGCTCATTCGTCGGGACAGGAAGCCAAGAGACCCAGTACTTC. V usage is TRBV18 and J usage is TRBJ2-5; TRBD1 agrees at 8 bases. This CDR3 region has 16 residues. CDR1 is KGHSH and CDR2 is LQKENI in the germline V gene. Trimming removed 5 bases from V and 1 base from J; junction bases left unmatched: 9.